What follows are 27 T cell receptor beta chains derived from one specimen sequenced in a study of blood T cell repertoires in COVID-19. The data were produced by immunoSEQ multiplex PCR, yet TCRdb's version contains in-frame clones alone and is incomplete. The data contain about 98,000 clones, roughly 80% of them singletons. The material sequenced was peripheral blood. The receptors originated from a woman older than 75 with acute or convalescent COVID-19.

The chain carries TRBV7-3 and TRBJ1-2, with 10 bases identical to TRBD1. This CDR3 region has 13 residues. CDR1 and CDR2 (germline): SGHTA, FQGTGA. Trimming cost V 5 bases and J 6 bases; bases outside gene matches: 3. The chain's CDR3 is CASSQGQGHGYTF. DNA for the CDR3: TGTGCCAGCAGCCAGGGACAGGGGCATGGCTACACCTTC.

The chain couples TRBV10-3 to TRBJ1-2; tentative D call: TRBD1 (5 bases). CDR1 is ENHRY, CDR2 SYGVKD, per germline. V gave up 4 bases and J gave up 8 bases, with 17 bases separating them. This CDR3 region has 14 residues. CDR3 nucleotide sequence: TGTGCCATCAGTGGGACACCGCGGGAGGGAGGCTACACCTTC. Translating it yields CAISGTPREGGYTF.

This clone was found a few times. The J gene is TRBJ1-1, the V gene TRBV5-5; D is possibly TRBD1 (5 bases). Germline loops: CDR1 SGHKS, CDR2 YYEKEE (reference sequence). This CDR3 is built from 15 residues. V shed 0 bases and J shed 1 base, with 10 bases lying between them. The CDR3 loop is CASSLGGAPNTEAFF. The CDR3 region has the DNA TGTGCCAGCAGCTTGGGTGGGGCCCCGAACACTGAAGCTTTCTTT.

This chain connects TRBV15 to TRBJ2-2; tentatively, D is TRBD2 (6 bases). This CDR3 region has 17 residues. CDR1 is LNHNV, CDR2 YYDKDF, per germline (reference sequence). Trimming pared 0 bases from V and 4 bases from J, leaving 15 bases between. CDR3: CATSRDRRVGGTGELFF. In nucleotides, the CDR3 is TGTGCCACCAGCAGAGATAGGCGGGTGGGAGGCACCGGGGAGCTGTTTTTT.

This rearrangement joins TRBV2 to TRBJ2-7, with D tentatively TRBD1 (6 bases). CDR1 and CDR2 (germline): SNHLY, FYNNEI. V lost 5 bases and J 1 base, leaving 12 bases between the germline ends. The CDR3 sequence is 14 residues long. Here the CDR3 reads CASSPDRTSYEQYF. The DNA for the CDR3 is TGTGCCAGCAGTCCCGACAGGACTTCCTACGAGCAGTACTTC.

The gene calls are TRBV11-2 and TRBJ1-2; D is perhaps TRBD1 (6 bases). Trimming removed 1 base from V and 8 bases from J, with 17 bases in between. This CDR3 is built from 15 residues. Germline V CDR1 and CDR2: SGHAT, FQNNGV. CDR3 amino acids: CASSLAMGGGRGYTF. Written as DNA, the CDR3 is TGTGCCAGCAGCTTAGCCATGGGAGGGGGTCGCGGCTACACCTTC.

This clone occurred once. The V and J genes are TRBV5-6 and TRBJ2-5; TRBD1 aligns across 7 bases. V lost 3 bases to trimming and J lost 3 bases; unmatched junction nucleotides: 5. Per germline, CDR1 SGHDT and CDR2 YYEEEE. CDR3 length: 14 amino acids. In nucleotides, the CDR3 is TGTGCCAGCAGCTCTTCCGGGACAGAAGAGACCCAGTACTTC. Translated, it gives CASSSSGTEETQYF.

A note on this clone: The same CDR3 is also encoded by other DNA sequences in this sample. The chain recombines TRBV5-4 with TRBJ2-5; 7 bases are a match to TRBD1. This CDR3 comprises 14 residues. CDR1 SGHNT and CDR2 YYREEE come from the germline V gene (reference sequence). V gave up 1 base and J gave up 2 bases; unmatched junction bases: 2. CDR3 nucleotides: TGTGCCAGCAGCTTGAGGGACAGTCAAGAGACCCAGTACTTC. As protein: CASSLRDSQETQYF.

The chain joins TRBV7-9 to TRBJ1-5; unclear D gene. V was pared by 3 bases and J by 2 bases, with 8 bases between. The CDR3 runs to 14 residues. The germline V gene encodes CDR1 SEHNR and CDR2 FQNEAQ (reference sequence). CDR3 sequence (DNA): TGTGCCAGCAGCTTGCTAGACGGCAATCAGCCCCAGCATTTT. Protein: CASSLLDGNQPQHF.

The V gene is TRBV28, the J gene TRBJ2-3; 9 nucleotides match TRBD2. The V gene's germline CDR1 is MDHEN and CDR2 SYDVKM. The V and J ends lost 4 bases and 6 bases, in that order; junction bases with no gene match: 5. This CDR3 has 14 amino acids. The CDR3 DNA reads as TGTGCCAGCAGTTCTGCGGGGGGGGTGGATACGCAGTATTTT. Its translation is CASSSAGGVDTQYF.

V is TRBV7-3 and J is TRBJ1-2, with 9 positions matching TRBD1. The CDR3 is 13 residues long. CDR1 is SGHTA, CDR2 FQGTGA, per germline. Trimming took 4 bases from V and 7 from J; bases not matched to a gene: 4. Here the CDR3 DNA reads TGTGCCAGCAGCTCTGGACAGGGGACTGGCTACACCTTC. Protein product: CASSSGQGTGYTF.

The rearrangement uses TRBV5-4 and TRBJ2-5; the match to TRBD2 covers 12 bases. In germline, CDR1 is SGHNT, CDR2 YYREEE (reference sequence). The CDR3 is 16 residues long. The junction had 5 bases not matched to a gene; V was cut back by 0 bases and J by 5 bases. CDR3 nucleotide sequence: TGTGCCAGCAGCTTGGGACTAGCGGGGGAGCGGGAGACCCAGTACTTC. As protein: CASSLGLAGERETQYF.

CDR3 DNA sequence: TGTGCCAGCAGTGAAGGACAGGGAAGTCGGACTGAAGCTTTCTTT. It is translated as CASSEGQGSRTEAFF. The J gene is TRBJ1-1, the V gene TRBV2; 7 positions agree with TRBD1. V lost 1 base and J lost 5; bases outside the gene matches: 7. Germline lookup yields CDR1 SNHLY and CDR2 FYNNEI. The CDR3 covers 15 residues.

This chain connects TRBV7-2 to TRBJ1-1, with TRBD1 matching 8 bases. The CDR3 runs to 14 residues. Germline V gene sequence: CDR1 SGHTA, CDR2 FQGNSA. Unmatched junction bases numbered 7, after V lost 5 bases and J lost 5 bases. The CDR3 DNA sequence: TGTGCCAGCAGCGAGGACAGGGAATGGACTGAAGCTTTCTTT. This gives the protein CASSEDREWTEAFF.

CDR3 sequence: CAISPGLGGEQYF. DNA for the CDR3: TGTGCCATCAGCCCGGGACTAGGTGGCGAGCAGTACTTC. V and J are TRBV10-3 and TRBJ2-7; 8 bases agree with TRBD2. The CDR3 has 13 residues. V gave up 6 bases and J gave up 6 bases; unmatched junction bases: 7. From germline, CDR1 is ENHRY and CDR2 SYGVKD.

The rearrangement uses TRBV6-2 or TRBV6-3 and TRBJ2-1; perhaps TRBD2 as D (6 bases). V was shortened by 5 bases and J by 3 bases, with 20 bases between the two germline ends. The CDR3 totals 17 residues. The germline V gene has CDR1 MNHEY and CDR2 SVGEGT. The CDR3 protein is CASSSLTMRGLYNEQFF. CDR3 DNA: TGTGCCAGCAGTAGCCTAACGATGCGGGGCCTCTACAATGAGCAGTTCTTC.

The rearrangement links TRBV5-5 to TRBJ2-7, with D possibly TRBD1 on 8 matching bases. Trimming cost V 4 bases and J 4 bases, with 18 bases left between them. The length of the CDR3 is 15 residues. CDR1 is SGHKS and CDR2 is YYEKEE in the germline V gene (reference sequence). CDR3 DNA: TGTGCCAGCAGCCCGGATAACAGGGGGGGTTACGAGCAGTACTTC. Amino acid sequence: CASSPDNRGGYEQYF.

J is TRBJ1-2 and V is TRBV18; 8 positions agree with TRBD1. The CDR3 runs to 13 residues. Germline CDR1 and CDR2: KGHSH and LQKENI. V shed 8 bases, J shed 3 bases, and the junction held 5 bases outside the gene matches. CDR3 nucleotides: TGTGCCAGCCCCTCACAGGGGGACTATGGCTACACCTTC. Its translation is CASPSQGDYGYTF.

DNA for the CDR3: TGCGCCAGCGGCAACACGGGACAGGGTACAGATACGCAGTATTTT. Translated: CASGNTGQGTDTQYF. The J gene is TRBJ2-3, the V gene TRBV5-1; 9 bases agree with TRBD1. The CDR3 has 15 amino acids. The V gene's germline CDR1 is SGHRS and CDR2 YFSETQ. After removal of 7 bases from V and 3 bases from J, the junction contained 9 bases not matched to a gene.

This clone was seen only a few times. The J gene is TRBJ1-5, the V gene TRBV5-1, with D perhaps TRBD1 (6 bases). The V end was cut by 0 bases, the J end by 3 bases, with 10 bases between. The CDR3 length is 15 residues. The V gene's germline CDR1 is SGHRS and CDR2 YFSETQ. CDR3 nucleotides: TGCGCCAGCAGCTTGGAGCCAGGGGTCAATCAGCCCCAGCATTTT. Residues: CASSLEPGVNQPQHF.

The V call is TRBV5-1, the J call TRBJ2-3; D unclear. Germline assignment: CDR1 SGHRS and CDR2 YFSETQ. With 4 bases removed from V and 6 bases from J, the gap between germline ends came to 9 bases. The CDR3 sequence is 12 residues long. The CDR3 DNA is TGCGCCAGCAGCGAACAGAGCGATACGCAGTATTTT. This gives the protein CASSEQSDTQYF.

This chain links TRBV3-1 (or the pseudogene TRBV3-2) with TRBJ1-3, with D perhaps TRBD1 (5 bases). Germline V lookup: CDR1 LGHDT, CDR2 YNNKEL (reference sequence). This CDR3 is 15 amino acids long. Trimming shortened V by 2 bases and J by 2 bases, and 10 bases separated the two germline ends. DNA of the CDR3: TGTGCCAGCAGCCAAACAGGCCTGGCTGGAAACACCATATATTTT. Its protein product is CASSQTGLAGNTIYF.

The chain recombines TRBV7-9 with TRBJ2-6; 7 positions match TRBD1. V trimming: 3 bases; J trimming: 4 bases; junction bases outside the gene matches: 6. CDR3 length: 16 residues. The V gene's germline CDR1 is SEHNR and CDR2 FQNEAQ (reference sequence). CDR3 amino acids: CASSLGQPSGANVLTF. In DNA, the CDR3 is TGTGCCAGCAGCTTGGGACAGCCCTCCGGGGCCAACGTCCTGACTTTC.

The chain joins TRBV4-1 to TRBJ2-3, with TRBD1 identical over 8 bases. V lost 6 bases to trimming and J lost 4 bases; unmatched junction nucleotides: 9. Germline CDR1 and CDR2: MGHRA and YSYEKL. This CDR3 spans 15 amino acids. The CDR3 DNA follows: TGCGCCAGCAGACGGACAGGGAGTGGCCCAGATACGCAGTATTTT. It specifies CASRRTGSGPDTQYF.

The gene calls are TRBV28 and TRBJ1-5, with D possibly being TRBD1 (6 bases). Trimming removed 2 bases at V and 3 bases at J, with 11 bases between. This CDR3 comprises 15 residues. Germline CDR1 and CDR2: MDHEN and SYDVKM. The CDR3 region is CASSLVAGVNQPQHF. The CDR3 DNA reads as TGTGCCAGCAGTTTAGTGGCAGGGGTCAATCAGCCCCAGCATTTT.

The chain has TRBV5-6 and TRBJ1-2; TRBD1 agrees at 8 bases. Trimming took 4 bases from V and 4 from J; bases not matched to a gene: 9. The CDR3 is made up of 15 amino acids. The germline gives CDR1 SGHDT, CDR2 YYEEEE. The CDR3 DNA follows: TGTGCCAGCAGCCCTGGGACAGGCAGAGCCTATGGCTACACCTTC. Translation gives CASSPGTGRAYGYTF.

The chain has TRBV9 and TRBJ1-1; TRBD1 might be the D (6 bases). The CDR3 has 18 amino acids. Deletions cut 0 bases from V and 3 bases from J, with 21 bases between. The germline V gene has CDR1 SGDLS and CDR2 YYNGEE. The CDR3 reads CASSVAPAGGKGDTEAFF. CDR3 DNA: TGTGCCAGCAGCGTAGCTCCCGCGGGGGGTAAGGGGGACACTGAAGCTTTCTTT.